Presented here are 26 T cell receptor beta chains from one specimen sequenced in a study of shared clonotypes between healthy human individuals. Produced via immunoSEQ multiplex PCR; TCRdb's table is partial and in-frame only. The sample records approximately 710,000 clones, 80% to 95% being singletons. The material sequenced was memory CD8+ T cells from PBMCs. The subset is: CD45RO+ cells pooled with CCR7-negative TemRA cells. The receptors derive from a man between 18 and 29 years old in good health. Some clones in this sample may be carry-over from other donors' samples.

The CDR3 region is CASSPRTDTQYF. For the CDR3, the DNA is TGTGCCAGCAGTCCCCGCACAGATACGCAGTATTTT. J is TRBJ2-3 and V is TRBV25-1; D is unresolved. V lost 5 bases and J 1 base, leaving 4 bases between the germline ends. The CDR3 spans 12 residues. Germline V CDR1 and CDR2: MGHDK, SYGVNS.

The chain carries TRBV2 and TRBJ1-1, with 12 bases that match TRBD1. Trimming took 6 bases from V and 5 from J; bases not matched to a gene: 4. The CDR3 runs to 14 residues. Germline V CDR1 and CDR2: SNHLY, FYNNEI. This chain's CDR3 is CASRGTGGTTEAFF. The CDR3 DNA is TGTGCCAGCAGGGGGACAGGGGGCACAACTGAAGCTTTCTTT.

This rearrangement joins TRBV7-2 to TRBJ2-1, with a weak D call TRBD1 (7 bases). The V end was cut by 6 bases, the J end by 6 bases, with 24 bases between. Germline CDR1 SGHTA, CDR2 FQGNSA. This CDR3 spans 17 amino acids. The CDR3 here is CASRPPFWGAGGNEQFF. The CDR3 DNA follows: TGTGCCAGCAGACCACCCTTTTGGGGGGCAGGGGGCAATGAGCAGTTCTTC.

This clone was recorded only once. The chain recombines TRBV29-1 with TRBJ2-3; D gene unclear. The germline gives CDR1 SQVTM, CDR2 ANQGSEA. The CDR3 is 13 amino acids. V lost 8 bases, J lost 3 bases, and 15 bases lay in between. The CDR3 nucleotides read TGCAGCATACCATTGGTCAGGACAGATACGCAGTATTTT. Translated: CSIPLVRTDTQYF.

This chain connects TRBV6-6 to TRBJ1-4; 10 bases line up with TRBD1. V was clipped by 5 bases and J by 7 bases; unmatched bases: 7. CDR3 length: 15 residues. Germline assignment: CDR1 MNHNY and CDR2 SVGAGI (reference sequence). The CDR3 here is CASSGTGVRVEKLFF. CDR3 DNA: TGTGCCAGCAGTGGGACAGGGGTGCGGGTTGAAAAACTGTTTTTT.

The rearrangement uses TRBV6-6 and TRBJ2-5; tentatively, D is TRBD1 (6 bases). The germline gives CDR1 MNHNY, CDR2 SVGAGI (reference sequence). CDR3 length equals 14 residues. Trimming removed 7 bases at V and 0 bases at J, with 12 bases between. The CDR3 here is CASTEGQNQETQYF. CDR3 sequence (DNA): TGTGCCAGCACTGAGGGACAAAACCAAGAGACCCAGTACTTC.

The J gene is TRBJ2-5, the V gene TRBV4-1; D uncertain. The J call may not be correct, given that the DNA end is closer to TRBJ2-7. This CDR3 comprises 15 residues. Germline loops: CDR1 MGHRA, CDR2 YSYEKL. The CDR3 DNA is TGCGCCAGCAGCCAGGGCCCTCTGAGCTCCTACGAGCAGTACTTC. This sequence encodes CASSQGPLSSYEQYF.

The rearrangement links TRBV5-6 to TRBJ1-5, with D unclear. CDR1 and CDR2 from the germline V gene are SGHDT and YYEEEE. This CDR3 is built from 14 residues. Trimming stripped 0 bases from V and 4 bases from J, with 8 bases between. The CDR3 coding sequence is TGTGCCAGCAGCTTGGTCGGTCGGAATCAGCCCCAGCATTTT. This gives the protein CASSLVGRNQPQHF.

J is TRBJ2-4 and V is TRBV7-9; tentatively, D is TRBD1 (6 bases). This CDR3 has 14 residues. Deletions cut 11 bases from V and 6 bases from J, with 20 bases between. Germline V gene lookup returns CDR1 SEHNR and CDR2 FQNEAQ (reference sequence). CDR3 coding DNA: TGTGCCGTACAAGGGGGTCCGGTAGGAAACATTCAGTACTTC. It translates to CAVQGGPVGNIQYF.

CDR3 protein: CASRAGQVGSPLHF. CDR3 DNA: TGTGCCAGCAGAGCGGGACAGGTTGGATCACCCCTCCACTTT. The chain recombines TRBV6-1 with TRBJ1-6, with TRBD1 matching 8 bases. Germline V CDR1 and CDR2: MNHNS, SASEGT. V shed 6 bases and J 10 bases; nucleotides not matched to a gene: 8. The CDR3 length is 14 residues.

The chain is built from TRBV5-1 and TRBJ2-1, with TRBD2 identical over 8 bases. J was trimmed by 8 bases and V by 3 bases; bases with no gene match: 13. The CDR3 sequence is 16 residues long. Looked up from germline, CDR1 is SGHRS and CDR2 is YFSETQ. CDR3 protein: CASSWGEGLGKYEQFF. The CDR3, as DNA: TGCGCCAGCAGCTGGGGCGAGGGACTAGGAAAATATGAGCAGTTCTTC.

This clone has a single count. The chain employs TRBV12-5 and TRBJ1-1, with TRBD1 identical over 11 bases. Germline lookup yields CDR1 LGHNT and CDR2 FRNRAP. The junction had 7 bases not matched to a gene; V was cut back by 5 bases and J by 2 bases. This CDR3 region has 16 residues. CDR3 sequence: CASGPWDRGLNTEAFF. For the CDR3, the DNA is TGTGCTAGTGGTCCTTGGGACAGGGGGTTAAACACTGAAGCTTTCTTT.

A note on this clone: A much larger clone differs by one base, so this may be a read error. The sample has other DNA sequences that encode this CDR3 too. The J gene is TRBJ1-1, the V gene TRBV11-2, with D perhaps matching TRBD1 (5 bases). The V and J ends lost 5 bases and 1 base respectively, with 8 bases between them. Germline-derived CDR1 and CDR2 are SGHAT and FQNNGV. There are 13 residues in the CDR3. The chain's CDR3 is CASSLGQNTEAFF. DNA for the CDR3: TGTGCCAGCAGCCTCGGACAGAACACTGAAGCTTTCTTT.

V usage is TRBV6-1 and J usage is TRBJ1-3; the match to TRBD1 covers 10 bases. The CDR3 loop spans 16 amino acids. The V segment lost 2 bases and the J segment 3 bases; nucleotides outside the gene matches: 4. Germline V gene data show CDR1 as MNHNS and CDR2 as SASEGT. CDR3 nucleotides: TGTGCCAGCAGTGAACGGGACAGGGGAATTGGAAACACCATATATTTT. The encoded protein is CASSERDRGIGNTIYF.

This clone was counted only a few times. The CDR3: CASSPGAQAYEQYF. CDR3 DNA sequence: TGTGCCAGCAGCCCCGGGGCCCAGGCCTACGAGCAGTACTTC. The chain combines TRBV7-9 with TRBJ2-7; D tentatively fits TRBD1 or TRBD2 (5 bases each). Trimming took 5 bases from V and 2 from J, leaving 13 bases between them. Per germline, CDR1 SEHNR and CDR2 FQNEAQ (reference sequence). The CDR3 has 14 residues.

The genes are TRBV27 and TRBJ2-3; 8 bases are a match to TRBD2. CDR3 length: 16 amino acids. Losses at the gene ends were 2 bases for V and 5 bases for J; bases not matched to a gene: 9. The germline gives CDR1 MNHEY, CDR2 SMNVEV (reference sequence). CDR3 DNA: TGTGCCAGCAGTTTAGTTGCGGGAGGAGGTGTAGATACGCAGTATTTT. Its translation is CASSLVAGGGVDTQYF.

The count of this clone is one. The J gene is TRBJ2-5, the V gene TRBV4-1, with 9 positions matching TRBD2. The CDR3 spans 11 residues. V was clipped by 11 bases and J by 5 bases; unmatched bases: 3. CDR1 is MGHRA and CDR2 is YSYEKL in the germline V gene. The CDR3 sequence: CALTSGETQYF. As DNA, the CDR3 is TGCGCCTTAACTAGCGGGGAGACCCAGTACTTC.

This sequence joins TRBV27 and TRBJ2-1; 7 bases fit TRBD2. The junction had 8 bases not matched to a gene; V was cut back by 8 bases and J by 1 base. CDR1 is MNHEY and CDR2 is SMNVEV in the germline V gene (reference sequence). The CDR3 consists of 15 residues. CDR3 nucleotide sequence: TGTGCCAGCCACCAAATCGGGGGGTCCTACAATGAGCAGTTCTTC. It yields the protein CASHQIGGSYNEQFF.

The V gene is TRBV19, the J gene TRBJ2-5; 11 bases agree with TRBD2. V gave up 8 bases and J gave up 4 bases; unmatched junction bases: 3. Germline V CDR1 and CDR2: LNHDA, SQIVND (reference sequence). CDR3 length equals 13 residues. The CDR3 DNA is TGTGCCAGTCGTCTAGCGGGAGGAGAGACCCAGTACTTC. Translating it yields CASRLAGGETQYF.

The rearrangement uses TRBV5-4 and TRBJ1-3, with no clear D. The CDR3 covers 14 residues. V was trimmed by 5 bases and J by 8 bases, leaving 17 bases between them. Germline-derived CDR1 and CDR2 are SGHNT and YYREEE (reference sequence). The CDR3 spells CASSPGPRGHTIYF. For the CDR3, the DNA is TGTGCCAGCAGTCCTGGACCGCGCGGACACACCATATATTTT.

This rearrangement joins TRBV19 to TRBJ2-5, with 7 bases matching TRBD1. V shed 7 bases, J shed 2 bases, and the junction held 13 bases outside the gene matches. CDR3 length: 16 amino acids. The germline V gene encodes CDR1 LNHDA and CDR2 SQIVND (reference sequence). The CDR3 DNA sequence: TGTGCCAGTATGAGGGGCTCAGGGGGAAGACAAGAGACCCAGTACTTC. The encoded protein is CASMRGSGGRQETQYF.

The CDR3 DNA is TGTGCCAGCAGTGGACTAGCGGGGGCAAGCACAGATACGCAGTATTTT. Protein sequence: CASSGLAGASTDTQYF. V usage is TRBV28 and J usage is TRBJ2-3; 13 bases agree with TRBD2. The ends lost 5 bases at V and 0 bases at J; junction bases unmatched: 2. Germline V CDR1 and CDR2: MDHEN, SYDVKM. This CDR3 is 16 amino acids long.

V is TRBV9 and J is TRBJ2-5, with 9 bases aligning to TRBD1. Germline CDR1 reads SGDLS; CDR2 reads YYNGEE. V shed 0 bases and J 3 bases; nucleotides not matched to a gene: 3. The CDR3 totals 15 residues. CDR3 bases: TGTGCCAGCAGCGTAGAACGGACAGGGGAAGAGACCCAGTACTTC. This sequence encodes CASSVERTGEETQYF.

In its sample, this clone was seen once. This sequence may be a read error, since a much larger clone differs from it by one base. The identical CDR3 is also encoded by other nucleotide sequences in the sample. The CDR3: CASSLGGNEQFF. The CDR3 DNA reads as TGTGCCAGCAGCTTGGGGGGCAATGAGCAGTTCTTC. The J gene is TRBJ2-1, the V gene TRBV5-6; D gene uncertain. This CDR3 is 12 amino acids long. Trimming stripped 0 bases from V and 6 bases from J, with 4 bases between. Germline V gene sequence: CDR1 SGHDT, CDR2 YYEEEE.

The genes are TRBV27 and TRBJ1-2; 9 nucleotides agree with TRBD1. CDR3 length: 15 amino acids. Germline V lookup: CDR1 MNHEY, CDR2 SMNVEV (reference sequence). With 6 bases clipped from V and 3 bases from J, the junction kept 8 bases outside the gene matches. The CDR3 DNA follows: TGTGCCAGCAGCCGAGGGACAGGGTCGGACTATGGCTACACCTTC. Translation: CASSRGTGSDYGYTF.

The CDR3 loop is CATHGTGDYEQYF. The CDR3 DNA is TGTGCCACCCACGGGACGGGTGACTACGAGCAGTACTTC. The chain joins TRBV2 to TRBJ2-7; either TRBD1 or TRBD2 may supply D (5 bases each). The CDR3 consists of 13 residues. The germline V gene encodes CDR1 SNHLY and CDR2 FYNNEI. The V and J ends lost 10 bases and 3 bases respectively, with 16 bases between them. Drawing the rest from reference TRBV2 and TRBJ2-7, the complete variable domain is EPEVTQTPSHQVTQMGQEVILRCVPISNHLYFYWYRQILGQKVEFLVSFYNNEISEKSEIFDDQFSVERPDGSNFTLKIRSTKLEDSAMYFCATHGTGDYEQYFGPGTRLTVT.